This T cell receptor beta chain was recorded in a study of cytomegalovirus exposure and HLA in healthy donors (dated by TCRdb to 2016 to 2017). General notes on the study: In an earlier analysis of about 560 of the donors, 250 to 350 Gb of sequence data and 100 million or so unique TCR beta sequences from about 179 million T cells were reported. Donor age, sex, ethnicity and CMV serostatus were collected together with the repertoire data. Roughly five DR-DQ haplotypes were handled as single units for association and clustering, since linkage in the cohort was strong. An earlier analysis of 450 to 750 of the donors used high-throughput TCR beta sequencing to judge whether each TCR beta V gene segment behaved as functional or pseudogenic. On average, roughly 240,000 unique TCR beta nucleotide sequences were sequenced per donor among some 420 genotyped donors of the cohort, with 15% to 20% of those sequences being non-productive. The number of donors typed differed by locus, with 629-630 for A, B, C, DRB1 and DQB1, more than 500 for DQA1, 600 to 610 for DPA1, and about 450 for DPB1. Genome-wide SNP genotypes for about three fifths of the 666 donors were used in a later genetic analysis, which treated that subset as a discovery cohort. In a later analysis, previously published TCR beta repertoires from fewer than 750 donors were re-analyzed and high-resolution HLA genotyping was added so that TCR occurrence patterns could be studied. The later analysis used no new phenotypic data to find candidate immune exposures, relying instead on TCR beta sequences and their occurrence across donors. The study combined high-throughput TCR immunosequencing, statistical association of individual TCRs with disease status, and machine learning to predict cytomegalovirus infection status. Class I and class II HLA loci were covered by the typing at four-digit resolution. The aim of the study was to test whether cataloging public T cell receptors could identify signatures of past pathogen exposure. Approximately 300 gigabases of sequencing data and around 80 million unique TCR sequences made up an early release that covered roughly 670 HLA-typed donors. Of the roughly 390 genotyped donors, approximately 82% fell in the genetic ancestry cluster associated with self-reported Caucasian donors. The study used immunosequencing to profile the T cell repertoires of approximately 640 subjects and linked those repertoires to cytomegalovirus serostatus. All discovery cohort repertoires had been generated using a single sequencing platform. Along with the approximately 700-subject first cohort, a separate validation cohort of over a hundred different subjects was used.

The protocol used for the library was the immunoSEQ multiplex PCR assay. For the multiplex PCR, a mixture combining 60 forward primers for TCR Vbeta segments and 13 reverse primers for TCR Jbeta segments was used. Amplification of the CDR3 region of rearranged TCR beta genes was performed with a multiplex PCR assay on genomic DNA. The amplified TCR beta libraries were sequenced on the Illumina HiSeq System as 87-base-pair reads. The authors' pipeline ran thus. Across the 700 or so repertoires, a later analysis counted 80 million or so unique TCR beta chains, some 11 million of which were shared by at least two donors. Raw reads were error-corrected and collapsed into unique sequences by a nearest-neighbor algorithm in which closely related sequences were merged to remove PCR and sequencing errors. V, D and J gene segments were assigned by aligning CDR3 sequences to IMGT reference sequences. For a sequence to be retained, a match of at least six nucleotides was required to both a V gene segment and a J gene segment. Rearrangements were classified as productive when the CDR3 lacked stop codons and remained in frame with V and J, and all other rearrangements were classified as non-productive. Following IMGT convention, CDR3 was defined as the stretch from the second conserved V-encoded cysteine to the conserved J-encoded phenylalanine. The earlier analysis of 550 to 650 of the donors excluded any sequence lacking an unambiguous match to a single V gene segment. In an earlier analysis of 450 to 750 of the donors, a V segment was called functional when productive rearrangements were above 56.7%, and segregating when the standard deviation between donors exceeded 5%. A statistical classification framework was developed to diagnose cytomegalovirus status using the catalog of TCR beta chain sequences. A later analysis assigned V and J genes by comparing TCR nucleotide sequences with IMGT/GENE-DB human TR gene sequences. In a later analysis, CDR3 sequences and most-parsimonious VDJ recombination scenarios were assigned using the TCRdist pipeline. A later analysis defined each TCR beta chain by its CDR3 amino acid sequence plus V-gene family, and excluded reads lacking a unique V-gene family. A later analysis removed roughly 590 highly shared, low-generation-probability nucleotide sequences to deal with suspected cross-contamination and a sequencing artifact. In a later analysis, a clonal expansion index for each public chain was calculated from normalized within-repertoire ranks of inferred template counts. A later analysis computed generation probabilities with a VDJ recombination model fitted to out-of-frame rearrangements, and checked the results against IGoR. In a later analysis, TCR-TCR, TCR-HLA and TCR-CMV co-occurrence was scored with hypergeometric tests, and a repertoire-size bias correction was applied to TCR pairs. In a later analysis, false discovery rates were estimated by permuting HLA or CMV assignments 20 times. In a later analysis, co-occurring TCRs were grouped using DBSCAN, and TCRdist sequence similarity was added for clustering within HLA-allele-positive subsets. For co-occurrence clustering, repertoires with fewer than 30,000 or more than 120,000 public chains were excluded, along with roughly five repertoires with anomalous nucleotide sharing. The table comes from immuneACCESS by way of TCRdb, which keeps in-frame sequences with V and J called. Part of the clones is missing from these tables; in studies checked, under half for an unresolved V gene and the rest for unknown reasons. V and J calls and clone size are those listed in that table; D and trimming were worked out from the DNA. The sample includes 130,000 or so clones, with around 70% observed a single time. The ten most abundant clones make up 6% to 8.5% of the sample.

The cohort comprised some 680 healthy bone marrow donors. At the time of sampling, all cohort members were nominally healthy, though unrecorded immune exposures were likely present. The donor tested CMV seropositive and was one of the 289 seropositive cohort members. Each donor provided a peripheral blood sample, and peripheral blood mononuclear cells were used for TCR beta sequencing. Genomic DNA was extracted from the blood cell samples with the Qiagen DNeasy Blood Extraction Kit. The sample holds a few counts of this clone. Its specific antigen is unknown. It has no much larger one-base neighbor in the sample; base qualities were not kept. On the study overall, not on this receptor specifically: Some IMGT-functional V segments, including TRBV6-2 and TRBV6-3, could not be distinguished by the 87-base-pair reads and were therefore excluded. A cluster of highly shared sequence variants was judged likely to represent a technical artifact of the sequencing pipeline. Three of the identified cytomegalovirus-associated TCR beta chains were confirmed in vitro to be specific for cytomegalovirus antigens. Correlated functional status among segregating V segments might reflect linkage disequilibrium, but an unknown experimental factor could not be ruled out. The study gave a list of under 200 TCR beta chains associated with cytomegalovirus. The authors suggested that the approach could potentially be extended to other disease states and immunological phenotypes. Because HLA typing was unavailable for some donors at each locus, only the typed subset was used in association tests. In a later analysis, most CMV-associated TCR beta chains were found to appear HLA-restricted, with HLA associations seemingly driven largely by CMV exposure. Sequencing depth was assumed to be roughly uniform across donors in the presence/absence analyses, though that assumption may not hold. Because counts were too low, roughly 18 rarely observed V segments, including chromosome 9 orphons, were left out of the earlier analysis of roughly 600 of the donors. When HLA alleles, especially DR and DQ, strongly co-occurred, attributing TCR associations to individual alleles was difficult. In a later analysis, the rate of TCR association differed among HLA loci, with DRB1 alleles having the most associated TCRs and HLA-C alleles having the fewest. An association between a missense DCLRE1C variant and V-gene and J-gene trimming of TCR beta chains was found in a later genetic analysis and replicated in an independent cohort. In a later analysis, 15,000 to 20,000 TCR beta sequences were associated with specific HLA alleles at a false discovery rate of 0.05. Broadly in line with IMGT annotations, most TCR beta V segments showed up in productive rearrangements about 87% or about 30% of the time in an earlier analysis of approximately 600 of the donors. According to a later analysis, parvovirus B19, influenza, CMV and Epstein-Barr virus appeared linked to several top co-occurrence clusters. The only immune exposure information available for the cohort was CMV serostatus. Compared with the approximately 670-donor mean, donors in an Asian-associated ancestry cluster had fewer N-insertions in productive TCRs, according to a later genetic analysis. The classifier was reported to diagnose cytomegalovirus status with high specificity and sensitivity in both the original cohort and the validation cohort. The cohort was sequenced for TCR beta chains only, and without alpha or paired-chain data the features that could be detected were limited. A further reported finding was that TCR beta sequences accurately predicted the HLA-A and HLA-B alleles for most subjects in the first cohort. Most TCR sequences were seen in very few donors, while some public TCRs were found in many individuals. A later analysis found that HLA-associated TCR beta chains were more clonally expanded and had lower generation probabilities than equally common non-associated chains.

V gives up 6 bases and J gives up 7 bases, and the segment between their germline ends measures 7 bases. CDR1 and CDR2, per the germline V gene, are MGHDK and SYGVNS. Reading from cysteine to phenylalanine, the CDR3 counts 10 amino acids. Only the CDR3 DNA stays, 30 bases, in frame from base 1. Material for sequencing was PBMCs. The receptor was isolated from a man aged 40-49 years in good health and CMV-seropositive. The chain was built from TRBV25-1 and TRBJ2-7; the D gene cannot be named for sure. The nucleotide sequence is TGTGCCAGCAGCAGTGATGAGCAGTACTTC. This gives the protein CASSSDEQYF.